The rows below give T cell receptor beta chains drawn from one sample of a study of blood T cell repertoires in COVID-19. Assay: immunoSEQ multiplex PCR; the TCRdb copy retains only in-frame clones and omits some. Of about 310,000 clones listed, about 90% are singletons. Sample: peripheral blood. The receptors stem from a woman in her forties or fifties who had recovered from COVID-19. Both conserved end residues are part of each CDR3. The order of the fields is clone size, J gene, V gene, D gene, CDR3 DNA, CDR3 protein. A D gene is named only where the DNA matches it firmly. Size values are once, few and many counts, or a class for expanded clones, and some rows have none.

clone size: -
J gene: TRBJ1-1
V gene: TRBV27
D gene: -
CDR3 DNA: TGTGCCAGTCCACAGGGTTGGACTGAAGCTTTCTTT
CDR3 protein: CASPQGWTEAFF

clone size: -
J gene: TRBJ2-1
V gene: TRBV7-9
D gene: TRBD1
CDR3 DNA: TGTGCCAGCACCAAGGGGGCCCGCTCCTACAATGAGCAGTTCTTC
CDR3 protein: CASTKGARSYNEQFF

clone size: -
J gene: TRBJ1-1
V gene: TRBV6-5
D gene: -
CDR3 DNA: TGTGCCAGCATAGGGGCGAACACTGAAGCTTTCTTT
CDR3 protein: CASIGANTEAFF

clone size: -
J gene: TRBJ2-7
V gene: TRBV3-1/TRBV3-2
D gene: TRBD1
CDR3 DNA: TGTGCCAGCCCTGAGGGGCAGGGGGCTGACGAGCAGTACTTC
CDR3 protein: CASPEGQGADEQYF

clone size: -
J gene: TRBJ2-7
V gene: TRBV4-3
D gene: -
CDR3 DNA: TGCGCCAGCAGCCACAACCCGACAGGTTACGAGCAGTACTTC
CDR3 protein: CASSHNPTGYEQYF

clone size: -
J gene: TRBJ1-6
V gene: TRBV28
D gene: -
CDR3 DNA: TGTGCCAGCAGTCTCTCGGGGGGGCAGGGGAACTCACCCCTCCACTTT
CDR3 protein: CASSLSGGQGNSPLHF

clone size: -
J gene: TRBJ2-1
V gene: TRBV7-9
D gene: TRBD2
CDR3 DNA: TGTGCCAGCAGCTTAGGGGCTAGCGGGAACAATGAGCAGTTCTTC
CDR3 protein: CASSLGASGNNEQFF

clone size: few
J gene: TRBJ1-4
V gene: TRBV5-8
D gene: -
CDR3 DNA: TGTGCCAGCAGCTTGGAGAACCAGTTGGAAAAACTGTTTTTT
CDR3 protein: CASSLENQLEKLFF

clone size: few
J gene: TRBJ2-1
V gene: TRBV7-2
D gene: TRBD2
CDR3 DNA: TGTGCCAGCAGTCGGACTAGCTTCTCCTACAATGAGCAGTTCTTC
CDR3 protein: CASSRTSFSYNEQFF

clone size: -
J gene: TRBJ2-3
V gene: TRBV18
D gene: -
CDR3 DNA: TGTGCCAGCTCACTACAACGGGGACTCTTCACAGATACGCAGTATTTT
CDR3 protein: CASSLQRGLFTDTQYF

clone size: -
J gene: TRBJ2-7
V gene: TRBV27
D gene: -
CDR3 DNA: TGTGCCAGCAGTGCCGGGATCTCCTACGAGCAGTACTTC
CDR3 protein: CASSAGISYEQYF

clone size: -
J gene: TRBJ2-7
V gene: TRBV6-2/TRBV6-3
D gene: TRBD2
CDR3 DNA: TGTGCCAGCAGCCCCAGGACTAGCGGGAGATCGTTCTTCTCCTACGAGCAGTACTTC
CDR3 protein: CASSPRTSGRSFFSYEQYF

clone size: -
J gene: TRBJ1-1
V gene: TRBV27
D gene: -
CDR3 DNA: TGTGCCAGCAGTTTATCAAAATACCGACCCGGGAGGATGGAAGCTTTCTTT
CDR3 protein: CASSLSKYRPGRMEAFF

clone size: -
J gene: TRBJ2-1
V gene: TRBV7-7
D gene: TRBD2
CDR3 DNA: TGTGCTAGCAGCTTTAGACCCCGGACTAGCGGGAGCGTTGAGAATGAGCAGTTCTTC
CDR3 protein: CASSFRPRTSGSVENEQFF

clone size: -
J gene: TRBJ1-1
V gene: TRBV6-5
D gene: TRBD1
CDR3 DNA: TGTGCCAGCAGTTCGGCAGGGGGGGCTTTCTTT
CDR3 protein: CASSSAGGAFF

clone size: once
J gene: TRBJ2-1
V gene: TRBV3-1/TRBV3-2
D gene: -
CDR3 DNA: TGTGCCAGCAGCCATAACTATGAGCAGTTCTTC
CDR3 protein: CASSHNYEQFF

clone size: once
J gene: TRBJ2-5
V gene: TRBV6-5
D gene: -
CDR3 DNA: TGTGCCAGCACCGGCAGGGTAACAGAGACCCAGTACTTC
CDR3 protein: CASTGRVTETQYF

clone size: -
J gene: TRBJ1-4
V gene: TRBV9
D gene: TRBD1
CDR3 DNA: TGTGTCCGATTAGGGGGCGAGGCCCGTAATGAAAAACTGTTTTTT
CDR3 protein: CVRLGGEARNEKLFF

clone size: -
J gene: TRBJ2-7
V gene: TRBV6-5
D gene: TRBD2
CDR3 DNA: TGTGCCAGCAGCCGGACTAGCGGATCCTACGAGCAGTACTTC
CDR3 protein: CASSRTSGSYEQYF

clone size: once
J gene: TRBJ1-1
V gene: TRBV9
D gene: -
CDR3 DNA: TGTGCCAGCAGCGTGACAGCGAACACTGAAGCTTTCTTT
CDR3 protein: CASSVTANTEAFF

clone size: -
J gene: TRBJ1-6
V gene: TRBV6-1
D gene: -
CDR3 DNA: TGTGCCAGCAGTGACACAGGGCTGGGTAATTCACCCCTCCACTTT
CDR3 protein: CASSDTGLGNSPLHF

clone size: many
J gene: TRBJ2-2
V gene: TRBV19
D gene: TRBD2
CDR3 DNA: TGTGCCAGTGCGGGCGGGAGGGTTTTGAGGGCCGGGGAGCTGTTTTTT
CDR3 protein: CASAGGRVLRAGELFF

clone size: -
J gene: TRBJ2-2
V gene: TRBV5-4
D gene: -
CDR3 DNA: TGTGCCAGCAGCTCAGACCCTTGGGGGGGCGAACTAGGCGGGGAGCTGTTTTTT
CDR3 protein: CASSSDPWGGELGGELFF

clone size: -
J gene: TRBJ2-7
V gene: TRBV28
D gene: -
CDR3 DNA: TGTGCCAGCAACCAGGGCCACGAGCAGTACTTC
CDR3 protein: CASNQGHEQYF

clone size: -
J gene: TRBJ2-1
V gene: TRBV4-1
D gene: TRBD2
CDR3 DNA: TGCGCCAGCAGCCAAGTAGGCGCGGGGGCCTACAATGAGCAGTTCTTC
CDR3 protein: CASSQVGAGAYNEQFF

clone size: -
J gene: TRBJ1-6
V gene: TRBV3-1/TRBV3-2
D gene: TRBD1
CDR3 DNA: TGTGCCAGCAGCTCCCGGGACAGGGTTTCACCCCTCCACTTT
CDR3 protein: CASSSRDRVSPLHF

clone size: -
J gene: TRBJ2-1
V gene: TRBV24-1
D gene: TRBD1
CDR3 DNA: TGTGCCGCCGGACAGGGATCCTACAATGAGCAGTTCTTC
CDR3 protein: CAAGQGSYNEQFF

clone size: -
J gene: TRBJ2-7
V gene: TRBV5-1
D gene: TRBD2
CDR3 DNA: TGCGCCAGCAGCTTCTCCATGATAGCGGGAGGGAACTACGAGCAGTACTTC
CDR3 protein: CASSFSMIAGGNYEQYF

clone size: -
J gene: TRBJ2-2
V gene: TRBV7-8
D gene: TRBD1
CDR3 DNA: TGTGCCAGCAGCTTGCGCATCGGACAGGGGAACACCGGGGAGCTGTTTTTT
CDR3 protein: CASSLRIGQGNTGELFF

clone size: -
J gene: TRBJ2-5
V gene: TRBV23-1
D gene: TRBD1
CDR3 DNA: TGCGCCAGCAGTCAATCGACCGGGACAGGGGGACAAGAGACCCAGTACTTC
CDR3 protein: CASSQSTGTGGQETQYF

clone size: -
J gene: TRBJ2-5
V gene: TRBV10-2
D gene: -
CDR3 DNA: TGCGCCAGCAGTGATGGAGTAAGAGAGACCCAGTACTTC
CDR3 protein: CASSDGVRETQYF

clone size: -
J gene: TRBJ1-1
V gene: TRBV7-9
D gene: -
CDR3 DNA: TGTGCCAGCAGCCGCGACTCGAACACTGAAGCTTTCTTT
CDR3 protein: CASSRDSNTEAFF

clone size: -
J gene: TRBJ2-7
V gene: TRBV7-5
D gene: -
CDR3 DNA: TGTGCCAGAAGCATAGACTCCCCCGAGCAGTACTTC
CDR3 protein: CARSIDSPEQYF

clone size: -
J gene: TRBJ2-7
V gene: TRBV5-1
D gene: TRBD1
CDR3 DNA: TGCGCCAGTCAAGAACAGGGGGGACCCTACGAGCAGTACTTC
CDR3 protein: CASQEQGGPYEQYF

clone size: -
J gene: TRBJ2-2
V gene: TRBV7-9
D gene: -
CDR3 DNA: TGTGCCAGCAGCCCCCGACAGGAAAACACCGGGGAGCTGTTTTTT
CDR3 protein: CASSPRQENTGELFF

clone size: -
J gene: TRBJ2-3
V gene: TRBV3-1/TRBV3-2
D gene: -
CDR3 DNA: TGTGCCAGCAGCGCCTCCGGCGGTACTAGCACAGATACGCAGTATTTT
CDR3 protein: CASSASGGTSTDTQYF

clone size: -
J gene: TRBJ1-4
V gene: TRBV6-5
D gene: -
CDR3 DNA: TGTGCCAGCAGCACCCTTGGGAGGGGGACTGAAAAACTGTTTTTT
CDR3 protein: CASSTLGRGTEKLFF

clone size: -
J gene: TRBJ2-2
V gene: TRBV15
D gene: TRBD2
CDR3 DNA: TGTGCCACCAGCAGAGATAGGGGACTAGCGGGGGAAACGAACACCGGGGAGCTGTTTTTT
CDR3 protein: CATSRDRGLAGETNTGELFF

clone size: once
J gene: TRBJ2-5
V gene: TRBV7-2
D gene: TRBD1
CDR3 DNA: TGTGCCAGCAGCTTAGCTCCGGGACAGGGGGCTCAGACCCAGTACTTC
CDR3 protein: CASSLAPGQGAQTQYF

clone size: -
J gene: TRBJ1-1
V gene: TRBV5-6
D gene: -
CDR3 DNA: TGTGCCAGCAGCTTGATAGGGCAACTGGACTGGGACACTGAAGCTTTCTTT
CDR3 protein: CASSLIGQLDWDTEAFF

clone size: -
J gene: TRBJ1-6
V gene: TRBV18
D gene: TRBD1
CDR3 DNA: TGTGCCAGCTCACCTGGGACAGCTGATAATTCACCCCTCCACTTT
CDR3 protein: CASSPGTADNSPLHF

clone size: -
J gene: TRBJ2-3
V gene: TRBV5-4
D gene: -
CDR3 DNA: TGTGCCAGCAGCTTGGGAGCTCAAAAAGATACGCAGTATTTT
CDR3 protein: CASSLGAQKDTQYF

clone size: -
J gene: TRBJ1-1
V gene: TRBV5-1
D gene: -
CDR3 DNA: TGCGCCAGCAGCTTGGTGGGAGGGGGGAACACTGAAGCTTTCTTT
CDR3 protein: CASSLVGGGNTEAFF

clone size: -
J gene: TRBJ2-1
V gene: TRBV9
D gene: -
CDR3 DNA: TGTGCCAGCAGCCCGCAGAGCAGGAACAATGAGCAGTTCTTC
CDR3 protein: CASSPQSRNNEQFF

clone size: -
J gene: TRBJ2-1
V gene: TRBV19
D gene: -
CDR3 DNA: TGTGCCAGTAGTTTAGAGGGAGTAGCGTACAATGAGCAGTTCTTC
CDR3 protein: CASSLEGVAYNEQFF

clone size: -
J gene: TRBJ1-2
V gene: TRBV6-5
D gene: TRBD1
CDR3 DNA: TGTGCCAGCAGCCCCGGGACAGATCAGTATGGCTACACCTTC
CDR3 protein: CASSPGTDQYGYTF

clone size: -
J gene: TRBJ2-7
V gene: TRBV4-3
D gene: TRBD2
CDR3 DNA: TGCGCCAGCAGCCAAGGGACTAGCGGGAGGTTCCATCCCTACGAGCAGTACTTC
CDR3 protein: CASSQGTSGRFHPYEQYF

clone size: -
J gene: TRBJ2-7
V gene: TRBV5-1
D gene: TRBD1
CDR3 DNA: TGCGCCAGCAGCTTGGTGTCGTGGGGACAGGGTTCCTACGAGCAGTACTTC
CDR3 protein: CASSLVSWGQGSYEQYF

clone size: once
J gene: TRBJ2-7
V gene: TRBV3-1/TRBV3-2
D gene: TRBD1
CDR3 DNA: TGTGCCAGCAGCGGACATGGACAGGGGGGCTACGAGCAGTACTTC
CDR3 protein: CASSGHGQGGYEQYF

clone size: -
J gene: TRBJ1-2
V gene: TRBV15
D gene: -
CDR3 DNA: TGTGCCACCAGCAGAGATGCGGAGGGAATTAATGGCTACACCTTC
CDR3 protein: CATSRDAEGINGYTF

clone size: -
J gene: TRBJ1-4
V gene: TRBV30
D gene: -
CDR3 DNA: TGTGCCTGGAGGGGCGGGGGAAATGAAAAACTGTTTTTT
CDR3 protein: CAWRGGGNEKLFF

clone size: -
J gene: TRBJ2-1
V gene: TRBV7-2
D gene: TRBD2
CDR3 DNA: TGTGCCAGCAGGGTGAGCGGGGGCCAGTACAATGAGCAGTTCTTC
CDR3 protein: CASRVSGGQYNEQFF

clone size: -
J gene: TRBJ2-7
V gene: TRBV7-8
D gene: -
CDR3 DNA: TGTGCCAGCAGCTTAGGGGGAGACGGCTACGAGCAGTACTTC
CDR3 protein: CASSLGGDGYEQYF

clone size: -
J gene: TRBJ1-1
V gene: TRBV7-8
D gene: -
CDR3 DNA: TGTGCCAGCAGCCACCCAGGGGATTGGGCTGAAGCTTTCTTT
CDR3 protein: CASSHPGDWAEAFF

clone size: -
J gene: TRBJ2-1
V gene: TRBV6-5
D gene: -
CDR3 DNA: TGTGCCAGCAGTAGGGGGGACTACTCCATATCTGAGCAGTTCTTC
CDR3 protein: CASSRGDYSISEQFF

clone size: -
J gene: TRBJ2-3
V gene: TRBV5-1
D gene: TRBD2
CDR3 DNA: TGCGCCAGCAGCTTGGAACGAGCGGGAGGGCCGCCAGATACGCAGTATTTT
CDR3 protein: CASSLERAGGPPDTQYF

clone size: -
J gene: TRBJ2-3
V gene: TRBV7-2
D gene: -
CDR3 DNA: TGTGCCACCTCCCCAGTCACAGATACGCAGTATTTT
CDR3 protein: CATSPVTDTQYF

clone size: -
J gene: TRBJ1-5
V gene: TRBV12-3/TRBV12-4
D gene: -
CDR3 DNA: TGTGCCAGCAGGACAGGTAGCCATCAGCCCCAGCATTTT
CDR3 protein: CASRTGSHQPQHF

clone size: -
J gene: TRBJ2-4
V gene: TRBV25-1
D gene: -
CDR3 DNA: TGTGCCAGCAGTGGACAGCTAGCCAAAAACATTCAGTACTTC
CDR3 protein: CASSGQLAKNIQYF